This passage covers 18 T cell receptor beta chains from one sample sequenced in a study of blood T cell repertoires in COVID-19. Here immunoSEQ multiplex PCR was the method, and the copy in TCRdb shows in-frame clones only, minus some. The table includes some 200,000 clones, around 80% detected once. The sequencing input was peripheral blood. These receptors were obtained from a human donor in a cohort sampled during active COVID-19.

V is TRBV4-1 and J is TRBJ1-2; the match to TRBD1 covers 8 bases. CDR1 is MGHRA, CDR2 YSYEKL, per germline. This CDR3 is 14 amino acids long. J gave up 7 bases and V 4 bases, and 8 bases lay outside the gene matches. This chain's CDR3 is CASSPRTGLSGYTF. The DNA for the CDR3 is TGCGCCAGCAGCCCGCGGACAGGGCTAAGTGGCTACACCTTC.

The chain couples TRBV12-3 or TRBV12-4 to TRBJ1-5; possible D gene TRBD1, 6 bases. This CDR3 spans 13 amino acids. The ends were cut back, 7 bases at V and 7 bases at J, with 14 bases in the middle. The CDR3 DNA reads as TGTGCCAGCACGGACCAGGGACACCAGCCCCAGCATTTT. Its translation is CASTDQGHQPQHF.

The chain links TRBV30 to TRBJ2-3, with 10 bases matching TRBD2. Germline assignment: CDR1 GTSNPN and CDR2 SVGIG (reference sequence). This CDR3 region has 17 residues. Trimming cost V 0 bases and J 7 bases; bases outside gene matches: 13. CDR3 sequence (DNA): TGTGCCTGGAGTGTAAGGGCGAGAGCGGGAGGGCCAAATACGCAGTATTTT. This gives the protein CAWSVRARAGGPNTQYF.

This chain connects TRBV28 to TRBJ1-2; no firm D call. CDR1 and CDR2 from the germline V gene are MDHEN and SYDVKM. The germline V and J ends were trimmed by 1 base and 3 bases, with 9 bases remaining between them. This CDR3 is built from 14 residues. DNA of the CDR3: TGTGCCAGCAGTTTATTAGCGGTGTACTATGGCTACACCTTC. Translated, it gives CASSLLAVYYGYTF.

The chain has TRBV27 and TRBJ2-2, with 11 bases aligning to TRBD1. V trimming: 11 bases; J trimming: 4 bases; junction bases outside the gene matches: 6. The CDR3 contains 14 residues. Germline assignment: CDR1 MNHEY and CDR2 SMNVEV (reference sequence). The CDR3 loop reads CAVAGTGGTGELFF. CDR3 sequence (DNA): TGTGCCGTAGCCGGGACAGGGGGCACCGGGGAGCTGTTTTTT.

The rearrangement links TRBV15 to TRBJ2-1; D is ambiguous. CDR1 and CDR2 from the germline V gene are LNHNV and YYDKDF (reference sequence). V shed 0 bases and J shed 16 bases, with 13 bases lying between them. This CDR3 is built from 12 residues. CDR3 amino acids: CATSRDWAIPFF. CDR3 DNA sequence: TGTGCCACCAGCAGAGATTGGGCTATCCCATTCTTC.

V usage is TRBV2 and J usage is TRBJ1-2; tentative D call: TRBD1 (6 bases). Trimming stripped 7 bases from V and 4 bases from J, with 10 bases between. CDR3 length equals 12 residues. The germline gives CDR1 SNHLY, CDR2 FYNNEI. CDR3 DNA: TGTGCCAGCAAGAGAGGGGGCTATGGCTACACCTTC. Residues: CASKRGGYGYTF.

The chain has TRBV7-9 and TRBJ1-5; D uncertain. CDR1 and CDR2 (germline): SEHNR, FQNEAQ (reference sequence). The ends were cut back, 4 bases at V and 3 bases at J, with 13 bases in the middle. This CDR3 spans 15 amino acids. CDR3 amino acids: CASSYSGQDNQPQHF. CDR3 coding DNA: TGTGCCAGCAGCTACTCTGGGCAGGACAATCAGCCCCAGCATTTT.

CDR3 region: CASSNRGGAKNIQYF. The CDR3 region has the DNA TGTGCCAGCAGTAACAGGGGGGGTGCCAAAAACATTCAGTACTTC. The genes are TRBV6-5 and TRBJ2-4, with TRBD1 as a possible D gene (8 bases). The CDR3 covers 15 residues. Germline values: CDR1 MNHEY, CDR2 SVGAGI. Trimming removed 5 bases at V and 1 base at J, with 12 bases between.

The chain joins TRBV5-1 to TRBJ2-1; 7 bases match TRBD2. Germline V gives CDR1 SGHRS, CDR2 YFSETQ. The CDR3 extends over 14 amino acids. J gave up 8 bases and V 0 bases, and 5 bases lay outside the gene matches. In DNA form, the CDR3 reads TGCGCCAGCAGCTTGGGAGGGAGGGGTGATGAGCAGTTCTTC. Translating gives CASSLGGRGDEQFF.

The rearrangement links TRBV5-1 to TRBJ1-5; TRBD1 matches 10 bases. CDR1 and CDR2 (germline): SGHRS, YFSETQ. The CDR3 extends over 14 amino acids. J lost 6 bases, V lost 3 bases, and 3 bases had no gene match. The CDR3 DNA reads TGCGCCAGCAGCTCCGGACAGGGGGGTCAGCCCCAGCATTTT. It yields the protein CASSSGQGGQPQHF.

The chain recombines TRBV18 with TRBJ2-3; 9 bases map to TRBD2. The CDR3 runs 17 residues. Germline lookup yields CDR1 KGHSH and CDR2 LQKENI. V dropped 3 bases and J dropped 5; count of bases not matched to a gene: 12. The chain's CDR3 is CASSPRVAGENRDTQYF. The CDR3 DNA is TGTGCCAGCTCACCGCGGGTAGCGGGAGAAAACAGAGATACGCAGTATTTT.

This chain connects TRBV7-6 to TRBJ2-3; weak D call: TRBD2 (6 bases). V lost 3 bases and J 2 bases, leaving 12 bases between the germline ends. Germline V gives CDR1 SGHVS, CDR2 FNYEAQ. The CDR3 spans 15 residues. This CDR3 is CASSLEGGNTDTQYF. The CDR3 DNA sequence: TGTGCCAGCAGCTTGGAGGGAGGTAACACAGATACGCAGTATTTT.

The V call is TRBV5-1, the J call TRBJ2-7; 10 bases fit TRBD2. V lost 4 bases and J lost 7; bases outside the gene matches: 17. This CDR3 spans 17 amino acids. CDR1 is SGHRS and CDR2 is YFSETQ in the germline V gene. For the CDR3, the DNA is TGCGCCAGCAGCAGAAGGACTAGCGGAACGGTACCAAATGAGCAGTACTTC. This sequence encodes CASSRRTSGTVPNEQYF.

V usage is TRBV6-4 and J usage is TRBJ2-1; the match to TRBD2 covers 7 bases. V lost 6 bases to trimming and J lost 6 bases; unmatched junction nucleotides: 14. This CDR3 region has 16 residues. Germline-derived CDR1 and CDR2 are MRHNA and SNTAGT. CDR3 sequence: CASRDLLADYINEQFF. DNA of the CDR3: TGTGCCAGCAGGGATCTTCTAGCGGACTACATCAATGAGCAGTTCTTC.

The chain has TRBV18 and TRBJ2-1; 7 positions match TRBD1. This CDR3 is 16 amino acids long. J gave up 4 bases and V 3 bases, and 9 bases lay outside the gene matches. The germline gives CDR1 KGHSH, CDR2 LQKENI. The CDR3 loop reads CASSPDRVHSYNEQFF. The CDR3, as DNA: TGTGCCAGCTCACCTGACAGGGTTCATTCTTACAATGAGCAGTTCTTC.

The CDR3 DNA reads TGTGCAAGTCGCTTAGTCGCCTTCCAGGGGGCCGGCACTGAAGCTTTCTTT. Translating it yields CASRLVAFQGAGTEAFF. The V and J genes are TRBV12-2 and TRBJ1-1; no check of the table's D call, TRBD1, against the DNA was made. TRBV12-2 is a pseudogene. The CDR3 runs to 17 residues.

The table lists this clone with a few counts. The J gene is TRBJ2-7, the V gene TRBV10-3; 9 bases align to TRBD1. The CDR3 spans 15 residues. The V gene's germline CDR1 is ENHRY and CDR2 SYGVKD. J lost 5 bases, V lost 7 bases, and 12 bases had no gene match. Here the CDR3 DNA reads TGTGCCATCATTTCTGTTAGGACAGGGGCCCACGAGCAGTACTTC. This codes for CAIISVRTGAHEQYF.